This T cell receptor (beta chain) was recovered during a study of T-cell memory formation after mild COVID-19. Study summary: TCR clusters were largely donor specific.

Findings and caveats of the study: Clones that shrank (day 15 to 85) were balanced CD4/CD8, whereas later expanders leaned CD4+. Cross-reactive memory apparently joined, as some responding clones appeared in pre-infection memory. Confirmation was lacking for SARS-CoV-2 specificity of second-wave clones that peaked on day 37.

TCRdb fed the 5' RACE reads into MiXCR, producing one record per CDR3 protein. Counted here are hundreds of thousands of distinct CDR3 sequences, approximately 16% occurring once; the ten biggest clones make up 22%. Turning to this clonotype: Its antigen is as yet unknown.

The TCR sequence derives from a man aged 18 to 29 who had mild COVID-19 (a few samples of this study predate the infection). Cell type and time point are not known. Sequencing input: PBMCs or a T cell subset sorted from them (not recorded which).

The CDR3 DNA follows: TGTGCCAGCAGTGAGGACAGGGGGCGCGGCTATGGCTACACCTTC. It specifies CASSEDRGRGYGYTF. This chain uses TRBV6-5 with TRBJ1-2; 11 nucleotides match TRBD1. The CDR3 contains 15 residues. CDR1 is MNHEY, CDR2 SVGAGI, per germline. Trimming removed 5 bases from V and 4 bases from J; junction bases left unmatched: 6.